This T cell receptor (beta chain) originates from a study of CXCR3-negative and CXCR3-positive naive CD8 T cells. At the level of the study: Collectively, the libraries yielded about 140 million TRB reads in total, at about 1.5 +/- 0.3 million per library.

This CDR3 contains 15 residues. CDR1 is DFQATT and CDR2 is SNEGSKA in the germline V gene (reference sequence). Cells that were CD45RO-CCR7+CD27+CD95- constituted naive CD8+ T cells. UMI-labeled 5' RACE yielded the TRB cDNA libraries. TCRdb re-analyzed the 5' RACE reads; it lists each CDR3 protein once, without DNA. This listing includes roughly 6,400 distinct CDR3 sequences. The chain recombines TRBV20-1 with TRBJ2-2; no DNA is available, so the TRBD1 call from TCRdb remains unchecked. Sequenced sample: naive CXCR3- CD8+ T cells from blood. Subset meaning: CD45RO-CCR7+CD27+CD95- naive CD8+ T cells lacking CXCR3 (TNR3-). This TCR was sampled from a human donor in good health. Some clones in this sample may be carry-over from other donors' samples. CDR3: CSGRNRDRLIGELFF.